What follows is one T cell receptor (beta chain) and its context. These data originate in a study of blood T cell repertoires in COVID-19. As for the study in general: The origin of the acute and convalescent COVID-19 samples was the United States, Italy and Spain. T cells, B-cell-depleted T cells, or PBMCs provided the cDNA or gDNA that served as material.

As processed by the authors: From reference gene primer amplification, estimates of nucleated cell counts were derived. Generated by immunoSEQ multiplex PCR, the TCRdb table keeps only in-frame clones and is missing some. V, J and clone size were drawn from that table, and D and trimming were deduced from the DNA. The sample includes about 250,000 clones, more than 75% seen only once; the top ten take around 15%. V dropped 6 bases and J dropped 6; count of bases not matched to a gene: 8. CDR1 and CDR2 (germline): SQVTM, ANQGSEA. The CDR3 is made up of 14 amino acids. All enrollees were roughly 18 to 89 years old and from roughly 26 US areas.

The chain has TRBV29-1 and TRBJ1-5; 10 nucleotides align to TRBD1. Sequenced: PBMCs or T cells enriched from blood (not recorded which). This clonotype was obtained from a man in his late teens or twenties who had recovered from COVID-19. CDR3 nucleotides: TGCAGCGTCCTCGACAGGGGGCTCGGTCAGCCCCAGCATTTT. As protein: CSVLDRGLGQPQHF.